The clone carrying this T cell receptor (beta chain) has just a few counts. This entry belongs to a study of cytomegalovirus exposure and HLA in healthy donors. Germline V gene sequence: CDR1 MGHRA, CDR2 YSYEKL. The CDR3 contains 13 residues. The germline V and J ends were trimmed by 0 bases and 7 bases, with 9 bases remaining between them. PCR involved 60 Vbeta and 13 Jbeta primers. Data came from immunoSEQ multiplex PCR; TCRdb stores just in-frame clones and leaves some out. Of approximately 100,000 clones in the sample, roughly three quarters were seen once. This sequence joins TRBV4-1 and TRBJ1-1; D possibly corresponds to TRBD1 (5 bases). The sequencing input was PBMCs. The TCR was taken from a woman aged 40 to 50 in good health and CMV-seronegative. The CDR3 spells CASSQERGVEAFF. The DNA for the CDR3 is TGCGCCAGCAGCCAAGAACGGGGGGTTGAAGCTTTCTTT.